This T cell receptor (beta chain) is drawn from a study of Graves' ophthalmopathy and Graves' hyperthyroidism. The V end was cut by 2 bases, the J end by 0 bases, with 4 bases between. The germline CDR1 and CDR2 sequences are LNHDA and SQIVND (reference sequence). There are 13 residues in the CDR3. Ten or more counts support this clonotype. From RNA, the CDR3 regions of TCR beta chains were amplified and sequenced. The authors performed first-round RT-PCR with HTBI primers and then a second-round multiplex PCR. In TCRdb, the multiplex PCR reads were re-called with MiXCR into one record per CDR3 protein. Among roughly 60,000 distinct CDR3 sequences listed, roughly half were seen once.

The sequenced sample was peripheral blood. This chain links TRBV19 with TRBJ1-1; D gene ambiguous. The clonotype was recovered from an adult woman with Graves' ophthalmopathy. The DNA of the CDR3 is TGTGCCAGTAGTATATCCATGAACACTGAAGCTTTCTTT. This translates into CASSISMNTEAFF. The complete variable domain, with remaining parts taken from reference TRBV19 and TRBJ1-1, reads DGGITQSPKYLFRKEGQNVTLSCEQNLNHDAMYWYRQDPGQGLRLIYYSQIVNDFQKGDIAEGYSVSREKKESFPLTVTSAQKNPTAFYLCASSISMNTEAFFGQGTRLTVV.